This T cell receptor (beta chain) derives from a study of cytomegalovirus exposure and HLA in healthy donors. Study-wide context: Caucasian-associated ancestry cluster membership applied to around 76% of over 350 genotyped donors.

The PCR ran on 60 Vbeta and 13 Jbeta primers. TCRdb keeps only in-frame clones here, not all; method: immunoSEQ multiplex PCR. Here the sample spans 250,000 to 350,000 clones, roughly 90% being singletons. The CDR3 contains 15 residues. CDR1 is MGHDK, CDR2 SYGVNS, per germline. Losses at the gene ends were 3 bases for V and 5 bases for J; bases not matched to a gene: 8. Findings of the study overall: Earlier results showed most TCR beta V segments being productive about 87% or about 30% of the time. One variant, a missense change in DCLRE1C, was linked in a later analysis to TCR beta V- and J-gene trimming. Using a false discovery rate of 0.05, a later analysis showed that 15,000 to 20,000 TCR beta sequences were associated with HLA alleles.

A word on this clone: The antigen is unknown.

V gene TRBV25-1 combines with J gene TRBJ2-7, with 9 bases aligning to TRBD1. This sequence originates from a man aged 35 to 55 in good health and CMV-seropositive. The sequenced sample was PBMCs. For the CDR3, the DNA is TGTGCCAGCAGTGAGCCGGGACAGGGAAACGACGAGCAGTACTTC. Amino acids: CASSEPGQGNDEQYF.